The clone carrying this T cell receptor (beta chain) was picked up many times. What it binds is not known. This CDR3 spans 14 amino acids. The germline gives CDR1 SGHRS, CDR2 YFSETQ. V lost 9 bases to trimming and J lost 0 bases, with 12 bases between them. After constant-region reverse-primer amplification, full-length variable regions underwent semi-nested PCR with Nested Universal Primer A. TCRdb ran MiXCR on the 5' RACE reads and lists one entry per CDR3 protein. The sample lists about 40,000 distinct CDR3 sequences, about 30% occurring once. Study conclusions and caveats: Tumor-infiltrating Treg TCR alpha and beta sequences overlapped most with tumor naive CD4+ T cells, then blood naive. The larger cohort examined one V-J beta rearrangement, not whole repertoires. Tumor memory CD4+ T cell TCR gene usage was found to cluster with blood and lymph node memory CD4+ cells and with lymph node naive CD4+ cells.

The TCR originated in a female donor with breast cancer. The V call is TRBV5-1, the J call TRBJ2-2, with a tentative D call TRBD2 (6 bases). Sequenced input: tumor-infiltrating memory CD4+ T cells sorted from the breast tumor. Indicated subset: memory CD4+ T cells, CD4+CD45RO+CD25-. In DNA, the CDR3 is TGCGCCACCCGGGACTTCGCGAACACCGGGGAGCTGTTTTTT. This codes for CATRDFANTGELFF.